One and the same sample provided the 10 T cell receptor beta chains below, sequenced in a study of T cell responses to AZD1222 COVID-19 vaccine. Some clones are missing from TCRdb's copy, which holds only in-frame ones; the method was immunoSEQ multiplex PCR. The sample lists 95,000 to 130,000 clones, almost 90% occurring once. The starting material was peripheral blood, obtained on day 0 of AZD1222 vaccination. Receptors originate from an adult in good health.

V usage is TRBV5-6 and J usage is TRBJ1-6, with D hard to call. V dropped 1 base and J dropped 0 bases, with 8 bases sitting between them. The CDR3 totals 16 residues. Germline CDR1 SGHDT, CDR2 YYEEEE. The CDR3 DNA reads as TGTGCCAGCAGCTTGATCGGGAGCTCCTATAATTCACCCCTCCACTTT. Encoded protein: CASSLIGSSYNSPLHF.

This clone has a single count. The chain has TRBV7-8 and TRBJ2-1; TRBD2 might be the D (6 bases). V lost 0 bases to trimming and J lost 4 bases, with 10 bases between them. Germline values: CDR1 SGHVS, CDR2 FQNEAQ. The CDR3 has 15 amino acids. The chain's CDR3 is CASSLAGGFYNEQFF. As DNA, the CDR3 is TGTGCCAGCAGCTTAGCGGGGGGATTTTACAATGAGCAGTTCTTC.

This sequence joins TRBV12-3 or TRBV12-4 and TRBJ1-1; TRBD1 agrees at 8 bases. The length of the CDR3 is 13 residues. Unmatched junction bases numbered 4, after V lost 5 bases and J lost 5 bases. The CDR3 DNA sequence: TGTGCCAGCAGTCCTAGGACAGGGACTGAAGCTTTCTTT. This gives the protein CASSPRTGTEAFF.

The chain combines TRBV5-6 with TRBJ1-1; tentative D call: TRBD1 (6 bases). The germline V gene has CDR1 SGHDT and CDR2 YYEEEE. CDR3 length: 13 amino acids. Deletions cut 3 bases from V and 10 bases from J, with 16 bases between. Here the CDR3 DNA reads TGTGCCAGCAGCTGGGGGGGCGTCCTGGTAGCTTTCTTT. Protein sequence: CASSWGGVLVAFF.

The chain couples TRBV7-6 to TRBJ2-1; 14 bases fit TRBD2. The V gene's germline CDR1 is SGHVS and CDR2 FNYEAQ. Germline trimming cut 5 bases from V and 8 bases from J; bases unmatched to any gene: 11. This CDR3 is 17 amino acids long. CDR3 DNA: TGTGCCAGCAGCCTTGGGACTAGCGGGAGCGGGGGGCATGAGCAGTTCTTC. Translated: CASSLGTSGSGGHEQFF. Complete variable domain (other parts from reference TRBV7-6 and TRBJ2-1): GAGVSQSPRYKVTKRGQDVALRCDPISGHVSLYWYRQALGQGPEFLTYFNYEAQQDKSGLPNDRFSAERPEGSISTLTIQRTEQRDSAMYRCASSLGTSGSGGHEQFFGPGTRLTVL.

The CDR3 DNA reads as TGTGCCAGCAGCTTGTTGGGTAACTATGGCTACACCTTC. Amino acids: CASSLLGNYGYTF. The chain carries TRBV5-4 and TRBJ1-2; D is unresolved. The V gene lost 1 base and the J gene lost 1 base, with 5 bases spanning the gap. The germline CDR1 and CDR2 sequences are SGHNT and YYREEE (reference sequence). The CDR3 sequence is 13 residues long.

The V gene is TRBV27, the J gene TRBJ1-6; 8 bases are shared with TRBD1. The CDR3 length is 17 residues. With 7 bases clipped from V and 3 bases from J, the junction kept 11 bases outside the gene matches. Germline V lookup: CDR1 MNHEY, CDR2 SMNVEV (reference sequence). CDR3 residues: CASTDRERLGYNSPLHF. In nucleotides, the CDR3 is TGTGCCAGCACGGACAGGGAGAGGTTGGGCTATAATTCACCCCTCCACTTT.

The chain couples TRBV6-5 to TRBJ1-1; D is uncertain. Germline loops: CDR1 MNHEY, CDR2 SVGAGI. The V end was cut by 1 base, the J end by 3 bases, with 12 bases between. The CDR3 totals 15 residues. This CDR3 is CASSYWASLDTEAFF. The CDR3 bases are TGTGCCAGCAGTTACTGGGCATCCTTAGACACTGAAGCTTTCTTT.

The rearrangement links TRBV18 to TRBJ2-7, with 8 bases identical to TRBD1. CDR1 is KGHSH and CDR2 is LQKENI in the germline V gene. V shed 0 bases, J shed 5 bases, and the junction held 6 bases outside the gene matches. The CDR3 extends over 15 amino acids. CDR3: CASSPPGAGGHEQYF. The CDR3 region has the DNA TGTGCCAGCTCACCACCGGGAGCAGGGGGCCACGAGCAGTACTTC.

The V gene is TRBV11-3, the J gene TRBJ2-7; either TRBD1 or TRBD2 may fit D (5 bases each). Trimming pared 1 base from V and 3 bases from J, leaving 10 bases between. The CDR3 length is 14 residues. Germline V gene sequence: CDR1 SGHNT, CDR2 YENEEA. DNA for the CDR3: TGTGCCAGCAGCTTAGGAAGTGGGGGCTACGAGCAGTACTTC. Protein sequence: CASSLGSGGYEQYF.